This T cell receptor beta chain was observed in a study of cytomegalovirus exposure and HLA in healthy donors. The study ran its PCR with 60 Vbeta and 13 Jbeta primers. TCRdb's table, derived via immunoSEQ multiplex PCR, lists solely in-frame clones and lacks some. The sample contains 100,000 to 130,000 clones, about 74% of which appear only once. Study-wide results and limits: Versus the approximately 700-donor mean, an Asian-associated ancestry cluster reportedly showed fewer N-insertions in a later analysis.

On this clone: Antigen: not known.

Trimming stripped 1 base from V and 3 bases from J, with 4 bases between. The length of the CDR3 is 13 residues. CDR1 and CDR2 from the germline V gene are MNHEY and SMNVEV (reference sequence). The source is a woman in her forties in good health and CMV-seropositive. Material for sequencing was PBMCs. The chain is built from TRBV27 and TRBJ1-5; D ambiguous. CDR3 amino acids: CASSLWANQPQHF. Here the CDR3 DNA reads TGTGCCAGCAGTTTATGGGCCAATCAGCCCCAGCATTTT.